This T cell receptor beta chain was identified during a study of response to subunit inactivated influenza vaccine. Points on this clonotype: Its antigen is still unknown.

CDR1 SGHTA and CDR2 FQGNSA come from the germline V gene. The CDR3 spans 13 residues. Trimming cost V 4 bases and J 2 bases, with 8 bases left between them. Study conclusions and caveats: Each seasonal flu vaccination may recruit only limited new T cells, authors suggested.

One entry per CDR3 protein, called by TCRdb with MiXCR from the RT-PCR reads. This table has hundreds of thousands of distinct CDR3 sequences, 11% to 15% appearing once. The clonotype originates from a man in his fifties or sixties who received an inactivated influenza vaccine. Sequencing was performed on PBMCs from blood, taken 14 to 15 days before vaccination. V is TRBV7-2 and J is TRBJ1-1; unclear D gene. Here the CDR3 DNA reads TGTGCCAGCAGCTCCATGACAAACACTGAAGCTTTCTTT. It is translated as CASSSMTNTEAFF.